The 3 T cell receptor beta chains presented below share a single source sample, sequenced in a study of spatial heterogeneity in lung cancer. Findings and caveats of the study: Mutation counts in tumors were tracked by counts of expanded intratumoral alpha and beta TCRs.

The antigens these receptors bind are not known. Time point reported: sample taken at primary tumor resection. TCRdb redid the calling of the 5' RACE reads with MiXCR, one entry per CDR3 protein. The profile covers about 3,700 distinct CDR3 sequences, with roughly 30% appearing a single time and around 14% taken by the ten largest. The material sequenced was lung tumor tissue, taken at surgery. These receptor sequences come from a male donor with early-stage non-small cell lung cancer.

With respect to this clonotype: The library was designed around alpha chains, so this beta chain is a stray read whose abundance carries little weight. This chain uses TRBV12-3 or TRBV12-4 with TRBJ2-1; perhaps D is TRBD1 or TRBD2 (5 bases each). V lost 9 bases and J lost 2, with 14 bases in between. CDR3 size: 14 residues. Here the CDR3 reads CASLLGPTYNEQFF. The CDR3 coding sequence is TGTGCCAGTCTCCTGGGACCTACCTACAATGAGCAGTTCTTC.

This clonotype is classed as medium-sized (0.01 to 0.1%). This beta chain is off target for a library built for alpha chains, so its abundance means little. This chain connects TRBV7-8 to TRBJ2-2; D is unresolved. V dropped 3 bases and J dropped 4 bases, with 12 bases sitting between them. CDR1 SGHVS and CDR2 FQNEAQ come from the germline V gene. There are 15 residues in the CDR3. CDR3 loop: CASSLIGGLTGELFF. The CDR3 nucleotides read TGTGCCAGCAGCTTGATCGGCGGTCTCACCGGGGAGCTGTTTTTT.

This clonotype is medium-sized in the sample. This beta chain came through as a stray read in a library set up for alpha chains, and its size says little. V and J are TRBV28 and TRBJ2-3, with D unclear. Germline CDR1 and CDR2: MDHEN and SYDVKM. V was pared by 3 bases and J by 0 bases, with 16 bases between. The CDR3 spans 17 residues. CDR3 DNA: TGTGCCAGCAGTTTCCCCGCACGGTACCCTAGCACAGATACGCAGTATTTT. This codes for CASSFPARYPSTDTQYF.